This TCR beta chain was obtained from a study of human T cells and chemical hapten exposure. As for the study in general: Throughout a study of approximately 24 weeks, patients underwent weekly scalp administration of diphenylcyclopropenone doses. A mostly female patient group had alopecia areata, totalis or universalis.

This CDR3 is built from 14 residues. Per the germline V gene, CDR1 is MNHNY and CDR2 is SVGAGI (reference sequence). V trimming: 2 bases; J trimming: 5 bases; junction bases outside the gene matches: 1. As to time point: pre-sensitization, week 0. Treatment noted: therapeutic diphenylcyclopropenone sensitization with weekly scalp DPC. As processed by the authors: Sequenced samples showed a median of approximately 100,000 TCRs each, with counts running from roughly 23,000 to 700,000. In TCRdb, the RACE reads were re-called with MiXCR into one record per CDR3 protein. TCRdb, rather than the study authors, made the V and J calls. The sample contains around 110,000 distinct CDR3 sequences, less than 15% of which appear only once.

The TCR was taken from a woman in her forties or fifties with alopecia areata. Some clones in this sample may be carry-over from other donors' samples. The chain links TRBV6-6 to TRBJ1-5, with 9 nucleotides matching TRBD1. Here the sequenced sample was whole blood, taken in connection with sensitization to the hapten diphenylcyclopropenone (DPC). This CDR3 reads CASSYRTGDQPQHF. CDR3 coding DNA: TGTGCCAGCAGTTACCGGACAGGGGATCAGCCCCAGCATTTT.